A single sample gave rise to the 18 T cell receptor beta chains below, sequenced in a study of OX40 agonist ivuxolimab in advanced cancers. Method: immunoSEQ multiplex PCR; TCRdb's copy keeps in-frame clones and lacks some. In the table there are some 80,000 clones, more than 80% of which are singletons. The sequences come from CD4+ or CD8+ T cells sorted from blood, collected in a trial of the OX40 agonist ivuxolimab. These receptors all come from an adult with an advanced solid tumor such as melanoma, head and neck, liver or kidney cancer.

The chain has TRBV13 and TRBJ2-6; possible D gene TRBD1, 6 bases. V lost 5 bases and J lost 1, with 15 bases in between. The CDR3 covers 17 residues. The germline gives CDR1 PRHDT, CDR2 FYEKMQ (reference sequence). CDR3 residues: CASSPHSGVSGANVLTF. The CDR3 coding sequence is TGTGCCAGCAGCCCCCATTCAGGGGTTTCTGGGGCCAACGTCCTGACTTTC.

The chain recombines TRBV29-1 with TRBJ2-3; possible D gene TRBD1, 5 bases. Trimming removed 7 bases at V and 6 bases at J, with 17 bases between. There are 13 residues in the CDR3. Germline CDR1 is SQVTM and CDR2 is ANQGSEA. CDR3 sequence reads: CSAIRGGADTQYF. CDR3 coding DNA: TGCAGCGCCATTAGGGGTGGGGCGGATACGCAGTATTTT.

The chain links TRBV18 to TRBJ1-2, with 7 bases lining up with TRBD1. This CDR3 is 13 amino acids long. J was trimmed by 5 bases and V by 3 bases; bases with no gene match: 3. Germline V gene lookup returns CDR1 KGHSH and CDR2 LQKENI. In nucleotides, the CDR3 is TGTGCCAGCTCACCCGGGACAGAGTATGGCTACACCTTC. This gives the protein CASSPGTEYGYTF. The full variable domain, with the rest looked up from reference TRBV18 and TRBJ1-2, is NAGVMQNPRHLVRRRGQEARLRCSPMKGHSHVYWYRQLPEEGLKFMVYLQKENIIDESGMPKERFSAEFPKEGPSILRIQQVVRGDSAAYFCASSPGTEYGYTFGSGTRLTVV.

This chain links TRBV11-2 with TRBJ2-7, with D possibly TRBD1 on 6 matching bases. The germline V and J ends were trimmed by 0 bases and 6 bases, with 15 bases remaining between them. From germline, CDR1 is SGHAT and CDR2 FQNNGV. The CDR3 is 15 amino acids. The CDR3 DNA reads TGTGCCAGCAGCTTAGACCGACAGGCGTATCGCGAGCAGTACTTC. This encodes CASSLDRQAYREQYF.

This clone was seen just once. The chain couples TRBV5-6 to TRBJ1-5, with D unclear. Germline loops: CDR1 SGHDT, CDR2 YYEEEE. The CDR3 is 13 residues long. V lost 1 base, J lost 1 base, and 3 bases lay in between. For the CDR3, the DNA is TGTGCCAGCAGCTTGACGAGCAATCAGCCCCAGCATTTT. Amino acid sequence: CASSLTSNQPQHF.

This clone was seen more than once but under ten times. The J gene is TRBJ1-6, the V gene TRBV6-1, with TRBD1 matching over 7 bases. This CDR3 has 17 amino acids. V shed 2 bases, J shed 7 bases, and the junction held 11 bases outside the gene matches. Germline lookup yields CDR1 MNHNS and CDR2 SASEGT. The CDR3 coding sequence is TGTGCCAGCAGTGAATCGGGACAGCTGACGAGGAATTCACCCCTCCACTTT. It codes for CASSESGQLTRNSPLHF.

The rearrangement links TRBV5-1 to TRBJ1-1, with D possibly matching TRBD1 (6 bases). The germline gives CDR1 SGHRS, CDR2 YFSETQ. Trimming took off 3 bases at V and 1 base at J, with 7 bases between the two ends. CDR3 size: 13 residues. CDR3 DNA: TGCGCCAGCAGCTGGGGACAGAACACTGAAGCTTTCTTT. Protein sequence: CASSWGQNTEAFF.

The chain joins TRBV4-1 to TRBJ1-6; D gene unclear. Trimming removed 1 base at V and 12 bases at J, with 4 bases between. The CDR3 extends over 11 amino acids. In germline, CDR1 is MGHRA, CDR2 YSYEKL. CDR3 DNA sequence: TGCGCCAGCAGCCAAGGCGGACCCCTCCACTTT. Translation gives CASSQGGPLHF.

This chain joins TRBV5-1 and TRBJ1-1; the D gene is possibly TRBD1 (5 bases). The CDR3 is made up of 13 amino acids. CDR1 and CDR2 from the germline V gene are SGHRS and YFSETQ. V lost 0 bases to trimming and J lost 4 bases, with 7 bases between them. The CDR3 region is CASSLGGSTEAFF. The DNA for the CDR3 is TGCGCCAGCAGCTTGGGGGGGTCCACTGAAGCTTTCTTT.

The CDR3 region has the DNA TGTGCCAGCAGCTTGGGGCAGCTTCATGTGGGCGAGCAGTACTTC. It translates to CASSLGQLHVGEQYF. The chain combines TRBV5-6 with TRBJ2-7; D is unresolved. CDR3 length: 15 amino acids. V was cut by 0 bases and J by 6 bases, with 16 bases left in between. Germline V lookup: CDR1 SGHDT, CDR2 YYEEEE.

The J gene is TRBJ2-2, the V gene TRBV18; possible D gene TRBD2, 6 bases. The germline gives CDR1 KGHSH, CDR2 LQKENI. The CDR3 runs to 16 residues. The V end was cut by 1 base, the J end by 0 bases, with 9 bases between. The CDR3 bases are TGTGCCAGCTCACCACGGGGGGAGCCGAACACCGGGGAGCTGTTTTTT. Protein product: CASSPRGEPNTGELFF.

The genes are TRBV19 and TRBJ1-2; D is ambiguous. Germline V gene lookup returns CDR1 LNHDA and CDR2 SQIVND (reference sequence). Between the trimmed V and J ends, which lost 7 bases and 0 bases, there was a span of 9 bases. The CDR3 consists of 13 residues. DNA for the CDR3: TGTGCCAGTACCTACGCAGCTAACTATGGCTACACCTTC. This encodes CASTYAANYGYTF. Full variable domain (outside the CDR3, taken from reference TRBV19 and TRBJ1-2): DGGITQSPKYLFRKEGQNVTLSCEQNLNHDAMYWYRQDPGQGLRLIYYSQIVNDFQKGDIAEGYSVSREKKESFPLTVTSAQKNPTAFYLCASTYAANYGYTFGSGTRLTVV.

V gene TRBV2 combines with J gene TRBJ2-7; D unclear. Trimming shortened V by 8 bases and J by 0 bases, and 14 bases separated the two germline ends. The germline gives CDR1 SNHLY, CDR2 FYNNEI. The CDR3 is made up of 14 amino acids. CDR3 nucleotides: TGTGCCAGCGGGCCCATAATCCTCTCCTACGAGCAGTACTTC. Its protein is CASGPIILSYEQYF.

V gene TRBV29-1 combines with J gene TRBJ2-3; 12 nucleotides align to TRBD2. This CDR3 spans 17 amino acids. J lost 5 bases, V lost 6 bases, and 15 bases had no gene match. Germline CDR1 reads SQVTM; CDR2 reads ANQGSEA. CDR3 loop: CSVLDSGLAGNGDTQYF. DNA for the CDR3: TGCAGCGTCCTCGATTCGGGACTAGCGGGTAATGGAGATACGCAGTATTTT.

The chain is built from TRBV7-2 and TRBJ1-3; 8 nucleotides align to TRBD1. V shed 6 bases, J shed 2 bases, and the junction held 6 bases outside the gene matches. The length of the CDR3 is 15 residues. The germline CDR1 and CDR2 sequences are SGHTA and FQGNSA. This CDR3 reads CASSGQGGPGNTIYF. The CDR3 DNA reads TGTGCCAGCAGTGGACAGGGAGGTCCTGGAAACACCATATATTTT.

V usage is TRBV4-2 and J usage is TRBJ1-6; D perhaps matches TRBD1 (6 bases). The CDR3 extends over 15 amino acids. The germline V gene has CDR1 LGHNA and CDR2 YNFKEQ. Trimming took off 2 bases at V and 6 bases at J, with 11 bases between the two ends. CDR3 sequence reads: CASSQNRVGNSPLHF. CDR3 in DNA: TGTGCCAGCAGCCAAAACAGGGTCGGTAATTCACCCCTCCACTTT.

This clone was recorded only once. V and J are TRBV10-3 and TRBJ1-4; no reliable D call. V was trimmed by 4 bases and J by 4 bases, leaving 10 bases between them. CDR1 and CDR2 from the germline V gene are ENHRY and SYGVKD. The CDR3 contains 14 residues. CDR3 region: CAISGSQNNEKLFF. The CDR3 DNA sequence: TGTGCCATCAGTGGGAGTCAGAATAATGAAAAACTGTTTTTT.

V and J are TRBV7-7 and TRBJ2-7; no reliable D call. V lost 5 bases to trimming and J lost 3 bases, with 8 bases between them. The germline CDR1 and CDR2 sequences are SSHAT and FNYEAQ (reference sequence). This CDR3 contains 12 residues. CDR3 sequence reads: CASSGDNYEQYF. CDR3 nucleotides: TGTGCCAGCAGCGGCGACAACTACGAGCAGTACTTC.